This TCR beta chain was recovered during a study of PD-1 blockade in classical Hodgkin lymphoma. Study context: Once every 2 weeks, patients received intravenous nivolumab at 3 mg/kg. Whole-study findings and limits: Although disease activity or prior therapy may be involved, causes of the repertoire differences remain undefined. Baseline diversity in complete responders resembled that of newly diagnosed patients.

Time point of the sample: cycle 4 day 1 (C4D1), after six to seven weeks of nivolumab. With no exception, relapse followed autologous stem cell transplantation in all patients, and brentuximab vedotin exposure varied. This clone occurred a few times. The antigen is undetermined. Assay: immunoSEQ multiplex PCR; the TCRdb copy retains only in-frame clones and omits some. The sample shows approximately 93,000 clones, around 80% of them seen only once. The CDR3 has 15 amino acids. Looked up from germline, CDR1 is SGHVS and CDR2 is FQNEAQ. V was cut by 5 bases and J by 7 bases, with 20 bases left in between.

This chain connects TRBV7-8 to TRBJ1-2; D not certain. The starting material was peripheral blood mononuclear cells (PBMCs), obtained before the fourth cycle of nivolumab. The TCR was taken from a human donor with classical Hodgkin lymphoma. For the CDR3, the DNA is TGTGCCAGCAGCCCCCGGGATTGGGGAAACGGTGGCTACACCTTC. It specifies CASSPRDWGNGGYTF.